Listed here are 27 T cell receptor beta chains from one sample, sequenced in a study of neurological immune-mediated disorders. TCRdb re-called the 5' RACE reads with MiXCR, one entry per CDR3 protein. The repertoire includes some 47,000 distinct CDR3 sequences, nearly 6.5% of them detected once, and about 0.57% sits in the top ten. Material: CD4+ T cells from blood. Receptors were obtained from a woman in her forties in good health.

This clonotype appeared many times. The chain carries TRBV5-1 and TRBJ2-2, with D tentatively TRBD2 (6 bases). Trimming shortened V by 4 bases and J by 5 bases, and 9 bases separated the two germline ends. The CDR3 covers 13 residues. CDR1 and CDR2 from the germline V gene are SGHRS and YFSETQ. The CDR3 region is CASSGGTTGELFF. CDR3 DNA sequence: TGCGCCAGCAGCGGGGGGACGACCGGGGAGCTGTTTTTT. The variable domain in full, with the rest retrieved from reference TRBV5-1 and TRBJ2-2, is KAGVTQTPRYLIKTRGQQVTLSCSPISGHRSVSWYQQTPGQGLQFLFEYFSETQRNKGNFPGRFSGRQFSNSRSEMNVSTLELGDSALYLCASSGGTTGELFFGEGSRLTVL.

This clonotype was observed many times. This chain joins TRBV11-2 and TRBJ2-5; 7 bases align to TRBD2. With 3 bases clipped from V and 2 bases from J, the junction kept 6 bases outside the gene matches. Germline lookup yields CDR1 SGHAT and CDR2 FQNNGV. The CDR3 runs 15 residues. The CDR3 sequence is CASSFVSGGQETQYF. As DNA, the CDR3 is TGTGCCAGCAGCTTCGTATCGGGGGGACAAGAGACCCAGTACTTC.

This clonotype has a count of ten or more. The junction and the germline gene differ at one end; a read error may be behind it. CDR3 DNA: TGTGCCAGCAGCCTAGGAGGCGGAAAGCTGGGCGCTGCGGACTTC. Translating it yields CASSLGGGKLGAADF. The V and J genes are TRBV7-2 and TRBJ2-5, with D possibly being TRBD2 (5 bases). Germline V lookup: CDR1 SGHTA, CDR2 FQGNSA. This CDR3 contains 15 residues.

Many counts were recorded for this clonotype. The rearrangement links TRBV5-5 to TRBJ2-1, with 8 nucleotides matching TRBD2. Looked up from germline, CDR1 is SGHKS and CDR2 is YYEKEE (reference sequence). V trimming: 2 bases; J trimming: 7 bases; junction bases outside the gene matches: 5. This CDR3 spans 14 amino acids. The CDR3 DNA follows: TGTGCCAGCAGCTTAGTCCTAGCGGGTAATGAGCAGTTCTTC. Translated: CASSLVLAGNEQFF.

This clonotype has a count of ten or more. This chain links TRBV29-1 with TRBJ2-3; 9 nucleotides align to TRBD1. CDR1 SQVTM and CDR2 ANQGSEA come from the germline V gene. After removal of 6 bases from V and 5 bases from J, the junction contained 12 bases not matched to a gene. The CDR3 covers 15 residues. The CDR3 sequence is CSVLVWTGVGDTQYF. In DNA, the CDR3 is TGCAGCGTCCTGGTTTGGACAGGGGTTGGAGATACGCAGTATTTT.

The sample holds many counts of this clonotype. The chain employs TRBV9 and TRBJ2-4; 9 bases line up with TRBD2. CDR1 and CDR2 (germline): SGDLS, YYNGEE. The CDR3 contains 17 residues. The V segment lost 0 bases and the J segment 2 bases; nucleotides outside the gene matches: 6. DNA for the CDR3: TGTGCCAGCAGCGTAGGCGGTAGCGGGAGTCCCAAAAACATTCAGTACTTC. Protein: CASSVGGSGSPKNIQYF.

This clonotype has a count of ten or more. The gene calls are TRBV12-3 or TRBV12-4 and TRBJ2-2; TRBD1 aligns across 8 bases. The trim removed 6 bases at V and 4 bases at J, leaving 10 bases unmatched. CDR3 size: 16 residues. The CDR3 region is CASSSHGQGRTGELFF. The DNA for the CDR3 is TGTGCCAGCAGCTCCCACGGACAGGGTCGCACCGGGGAGCTGTTTTTT.

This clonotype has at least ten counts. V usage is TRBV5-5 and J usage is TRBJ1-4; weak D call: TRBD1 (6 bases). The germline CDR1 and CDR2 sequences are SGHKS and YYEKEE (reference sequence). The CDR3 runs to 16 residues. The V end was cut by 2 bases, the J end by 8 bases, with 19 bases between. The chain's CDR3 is CASSLDPTGFEEKLFF. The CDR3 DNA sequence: TGTGCCAGCAGCTTAGATCCGACAGGTTTTGAAGAAAAACTGTTTTTT.

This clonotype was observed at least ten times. CDR3 amino acids: CATSDGRLAGGETQYF. CDR3 in DNA: TGTGCCACCAGTGATGGAAGACTAGCGGGAGGAGAGACCCAGTACTTC. J is TRBJ2-5 and V is TRBV24-1; TRBD2 matches 13 bases. Per the germline V gene, CDR1 is KGHDR and CDR2 is SFDVKD. V was clipped by 3 bases and J by 4 bases; unmatched bases: 4. The CDR3 has 16 amino acids.

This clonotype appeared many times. The CDR3 sequence: CSATPGLAGEYYNEQFF. Here the CDR3 DNA reads TGCAGTGCAACCCCCGGGCTAGCGGGAGAATACTACAATGAGCAGTTCTTC. The chain carries TRBV20-1 and TRBJ2-1; 10 bases fit TRBD2. The CDR3 is 17 amino acids. The junction had 14 bases not matched to a gene; V was cut back by 6 bases and J by 3 bases. Germline loops: CDR1 DFQATT, CDR2 SNEGSKA (reference sequence).

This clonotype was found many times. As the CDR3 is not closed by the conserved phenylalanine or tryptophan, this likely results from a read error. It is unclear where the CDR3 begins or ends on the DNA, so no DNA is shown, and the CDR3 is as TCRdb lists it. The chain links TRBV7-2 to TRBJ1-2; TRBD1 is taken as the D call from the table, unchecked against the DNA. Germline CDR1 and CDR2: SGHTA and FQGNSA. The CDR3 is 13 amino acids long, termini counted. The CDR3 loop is CASSSGTGIPPIV.

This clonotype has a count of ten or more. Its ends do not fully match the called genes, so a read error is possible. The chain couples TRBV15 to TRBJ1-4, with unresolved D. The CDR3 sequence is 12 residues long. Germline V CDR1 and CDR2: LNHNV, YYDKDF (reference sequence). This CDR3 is CVTSRDEGKLFF. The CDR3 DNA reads TGTGTCACCAGCAGAGATGAAGGGAAACTGTTTTTT.

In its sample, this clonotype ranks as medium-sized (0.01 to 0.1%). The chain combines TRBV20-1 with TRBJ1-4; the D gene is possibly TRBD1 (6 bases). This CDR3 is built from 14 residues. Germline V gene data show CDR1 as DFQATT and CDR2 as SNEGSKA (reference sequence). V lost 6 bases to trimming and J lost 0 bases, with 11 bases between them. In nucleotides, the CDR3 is TGCAGTGCGAAAACAGGGCCAACTAATGAAAAACTGTTTTTT. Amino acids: CSAKTGPTNEKLFF.

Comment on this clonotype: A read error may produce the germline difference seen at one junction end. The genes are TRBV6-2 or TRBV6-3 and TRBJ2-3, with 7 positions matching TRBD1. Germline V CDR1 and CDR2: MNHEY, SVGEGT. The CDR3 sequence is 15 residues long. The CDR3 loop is CVSSYHQGETDTQYF. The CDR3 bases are TGTGTCAGCAGTTATCATCAGGGGGAAACAGATACGCAGTATTTT.

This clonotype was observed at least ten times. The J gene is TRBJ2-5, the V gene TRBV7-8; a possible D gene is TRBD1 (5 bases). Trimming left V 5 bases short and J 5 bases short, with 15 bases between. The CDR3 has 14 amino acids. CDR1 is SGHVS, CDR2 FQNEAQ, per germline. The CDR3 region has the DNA TGTGCCAGCAGCCCTTCAGGGTTTCGGGAGACCCAGTACTTC. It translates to CASSPSGFRETQYF.

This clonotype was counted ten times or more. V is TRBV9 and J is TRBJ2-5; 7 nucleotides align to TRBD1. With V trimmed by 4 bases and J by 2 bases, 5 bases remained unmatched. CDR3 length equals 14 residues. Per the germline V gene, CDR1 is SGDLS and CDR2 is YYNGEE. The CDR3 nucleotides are TGTGCCAGCAGCTATACAGGGGTTCAAGAGACCCAGTACTTC. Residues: CASSYTGVQETQYF.

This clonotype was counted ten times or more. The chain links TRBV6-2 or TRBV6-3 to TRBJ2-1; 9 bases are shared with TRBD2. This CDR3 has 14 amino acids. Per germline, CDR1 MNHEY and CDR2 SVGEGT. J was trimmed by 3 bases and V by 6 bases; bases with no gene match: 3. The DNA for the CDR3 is TGTGCCAGCAGATCTAGCGGGGTCTACAATGAGCAGTTCTTC. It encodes CASRSSGVYNEQFF.

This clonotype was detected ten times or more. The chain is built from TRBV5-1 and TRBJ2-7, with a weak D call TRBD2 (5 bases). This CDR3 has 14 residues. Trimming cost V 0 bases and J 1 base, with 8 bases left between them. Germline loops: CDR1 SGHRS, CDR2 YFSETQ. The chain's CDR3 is CASSLAQRSYEQYF. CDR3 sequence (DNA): TGCGCCAGCAGCTTGGCCCAGCGGTCCTACGAGCAGTACTTC.

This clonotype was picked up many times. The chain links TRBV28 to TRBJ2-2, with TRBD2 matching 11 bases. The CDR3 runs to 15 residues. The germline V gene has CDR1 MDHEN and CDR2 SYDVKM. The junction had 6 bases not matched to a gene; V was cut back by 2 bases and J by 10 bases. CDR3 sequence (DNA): TGTGCCAGCAGTTTAATTAGCGGGAGGGCCGAGGAGCTGTTTTTT. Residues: CASSLISGRAEELFF.

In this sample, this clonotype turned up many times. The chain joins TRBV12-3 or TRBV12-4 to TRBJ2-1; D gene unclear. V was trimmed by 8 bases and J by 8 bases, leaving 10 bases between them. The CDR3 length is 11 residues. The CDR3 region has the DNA TGTGCCAGCGGATTGGGTGATGAGCAGTTCTTC. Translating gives CASGLGDEQFF.

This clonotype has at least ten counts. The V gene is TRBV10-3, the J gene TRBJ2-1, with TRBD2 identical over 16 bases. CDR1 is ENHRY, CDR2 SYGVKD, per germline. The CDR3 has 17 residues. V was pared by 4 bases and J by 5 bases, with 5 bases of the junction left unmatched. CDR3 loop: CAISAGLAGGGHNEQFF. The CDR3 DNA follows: TGTGCCATCAGTGCGGGACTAGCGGGAGGGGGCCACAATGAGCAGTTCTTC.

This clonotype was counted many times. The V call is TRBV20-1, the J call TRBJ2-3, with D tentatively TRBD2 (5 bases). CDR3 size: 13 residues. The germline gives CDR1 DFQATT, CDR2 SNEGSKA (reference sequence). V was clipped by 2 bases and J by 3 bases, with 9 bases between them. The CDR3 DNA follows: TGCAGTGCTAGACTAGCAGTGACAGATACGCAGTATTTT. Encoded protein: CSARLAVTDTQYF.

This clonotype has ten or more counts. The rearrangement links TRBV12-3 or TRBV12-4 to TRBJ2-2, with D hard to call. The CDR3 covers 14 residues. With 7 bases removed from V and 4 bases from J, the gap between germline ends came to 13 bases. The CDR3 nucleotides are TGTGCCAGCACCACTAAAAGATTCACCGGGGAGCTGTTTTTT. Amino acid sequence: CASTTKRFTGELFF.

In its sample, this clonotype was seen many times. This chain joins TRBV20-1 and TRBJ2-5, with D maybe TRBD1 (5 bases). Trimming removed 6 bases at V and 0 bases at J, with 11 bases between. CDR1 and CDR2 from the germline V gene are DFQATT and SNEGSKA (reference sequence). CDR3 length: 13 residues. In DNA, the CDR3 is TGCAGTGCGCCGAAGGGGTACCAAGAGACCCAGTACTTC. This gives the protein CSAPKGYQETQYF.

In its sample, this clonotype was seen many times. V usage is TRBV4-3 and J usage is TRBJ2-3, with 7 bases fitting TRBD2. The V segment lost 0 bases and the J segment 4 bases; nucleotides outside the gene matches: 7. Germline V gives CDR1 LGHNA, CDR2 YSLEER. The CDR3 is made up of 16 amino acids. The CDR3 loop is CASSQDRGSTSDTQYF. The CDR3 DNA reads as TGCGCCAGCAGCCAAGATCGCGGGAGTACTTCAGATACGCAGTATTTT.

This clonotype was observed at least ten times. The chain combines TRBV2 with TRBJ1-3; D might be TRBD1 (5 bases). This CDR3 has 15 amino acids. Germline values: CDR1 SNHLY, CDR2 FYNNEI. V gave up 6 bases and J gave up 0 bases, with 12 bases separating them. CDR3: CASSADRASGNTIYF. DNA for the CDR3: TGTGCCAGCAGCGCTGACAGAGCCTCTGGAAACACCATATATTTT.

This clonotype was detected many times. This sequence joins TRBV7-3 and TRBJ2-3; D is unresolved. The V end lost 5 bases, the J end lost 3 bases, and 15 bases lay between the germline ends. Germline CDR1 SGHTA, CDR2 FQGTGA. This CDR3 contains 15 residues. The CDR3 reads CASSPTVMGTDTQYF. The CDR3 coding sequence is TGTGCCAGCAGCCCCACCGTAATGGGGACAGATACGCAGTATTTT.